These 8 T cell receptor beta chains share one sample of origin, sequenced in a study of graft-versus-host responses after intestinal transplantation. No antigen has been assigned to these receptors. Sequenced by immunoSEQ multiplex PCR; TCRdb stores in-frame clones only, minus some. The sample shows about 99,000 clones, over 85% of them seen only once. Sequencing was performed on unstimulated CD8+ T cells sorted from spleen or lymph node cells, taken before intestinal transplant. The source is a human donor who received an intestinal transplant.

The rearrangement links TRBV11-2 to TRBJ2-1; 7 nucleotides line up with TRBD1. Trimming cost V 5 bases and J 5 bases; bases outside gene matches: 3. From germline, CDR1 is SGHAT and CDR2 FQNNGV. CDR3 length equals 13 residues. The CDR3 protein is CASSPTGDNEQFF. The CDR3, as DNA: TGTGCCAGCAGCCCCACAGGGGACAATGAGCAGTTCTTC. The full variable domain, its missing parts supplied by reference TRBV11-2 and TRBJ2-1, is EAGVAQSPRYKIIEKRQSVAFWCNPISGHATLYWYQQILGQGPKLLIQFQNNGVVDDSQLPKDRFSAERLKGVDSTLKIQPAKLEDSAVYLCASSPTGDNEQFFGPGTRLTVL.

The CDR3 region has the DNA TGTGCCAGTAGCATTAGCCACCAAGAGACCCAGTACTTC. Protein: CASSISHQETQYF. V is TRBV19 and J is TRBJ2-5; D is undetermined. CDR3 length: 13 amino acids. Trimming removed 6 bases from V and 0 bases from J, with 8 bases in between. Germline V gives CDR1 LNHDA, CDR2 SQIVND (reference sequence).

This chain uses TRBV4-2 with TRBJ2-7; 8 nucleotides match TRBD2. The ends lost 5 bases at V and 0 bases at J; junction bases unmatched: 12. There are 17 residues in the CDR3. Germline CDR1 and CDR2: LGHNA and YNFKEQ. The CDR3 DNA follows: TGTGCCAGCAGCACGGGCCCGCTAGCGGGCAGCTCCTACGAGCAGTACTTC. Its translation is CASSTGPLAGSSYEQYF.

This chain connects TRBV10-3 to TRBJ1-1; D ambiguous. The germline V gene encodes CDR1 ENHRY and CDR2 SYGVKD. Trimming took off 5 bases at V and 7 bases at J, with 8 bases between the two ends. This CDR3 comprises 11 residues. Here the CDR3 reads CAISIGNEAFF. The DNA of the CDR3 is TGTGCCATCAGTATCGGAAATGAAGCTTTCTTT.

The J gene is TRBJ1-1, the V gene TRBV2; D not resolved. This CDR3 is 12 amino acids long. Per germline, CDR1 SNHLY and CDR2 FYNNEI. V shed 8 bases and J shed 8 bases, with 15 bases lying between them. The CDR3 reads CASSIGEPEAFF. The CDR3 DNA reads as TGTGCCAGCTCGATCGGGGAGCCCGAAGCTTTCTTT.

The CDR3 is CASSREPGQGTYEQYF. In DNA, the CDR3 is TGTGCCAGCAGCCGAGAACCGGGACAGGGTACCTACGAGCAGTACTTC. The rearrangement uses TRBV7-8 and TRBJ2-7; 9 bases match TRBD1. This CDR3 spans 16 amino acids. The germline V gene encodes CDR1 SGHVS and CDR2 FQNEAQ. V shed 5 bases and J 2 bases; nucleotides not matched to a gene: 10.

This sequence joins TRBV6-1 and TRBJ1-1; no clear D. The CDR3 length is 11 residues. Germline CDR1 reads MNHNS; CDR2 reads SASEGT. V was clipped by 8 bases and J by 2 bases, with 6 bases between them. For the CDR3, the DNA is TGTGCCAGCCGGATAAACACTGAAGCTTTCTTT. Protein product: CASRINTEAFF.

The CDR3: CASSPWTGGDNEQFF. CDR3 in DNA: TGCGCCAGCAGCCCTTGGACAGGGGGGGACAATGAGCAGTTCTTC. The chain has TRBV4-1 and TRBJ2-1; 10 bases are shared with TRBD1. From germline, CDR1 is MGHRA and CDR2 YSYEKL. J was trimmed by 5 bases and V by 4 bases; bases with no gene match: 5. This CDR3 is built from 15 residues.